This T cell receptor (beta chain) was identified in a study of shared clonotypes between healthy human individuals. The germline gives CDR1 DFQATT, CDR2 SNEGSKA (reference sequence). The CDR3 contains 11 residues. V gave up 7 bases and J gave up 5 bases, with 9 bases separating them. Findings of the study overall: Larger estimated richness was generally recorded for naive subsets relative to memory subsets.

With respect to this clone: The antigen is not known.

The repertoire was sequenced with immunoSEQ multiplex PCR; TCRdb's copy has only in-frame clones and lacks some. This repertoire shows about 1.1 million clones, around 78% found once; its top ten account for about 0.52%. Material: memory CD4+ T cells from PBMCs. Subset here: CD45RA-negative fraction. The V call is TRBV20-1, the J call TRBJ2-1, with unresolved D. The source is a man younger than 35 in good health. Some clones in this sample may be carry-over from other donors' samples. The CDR3 region has the DNA TGCAGTGGCCTTGATGACAATGAGCAGTTCTTC. Its translation: CSGLDDNEQFF.